This record covers a single TCR beta chain. Its antigen is currently unknown. This CDR3 is 16 amino acids long. With V trimmed by 4 bases and J by 5 bases, 12 bases remained unmatched. Germline assignment: CDR1 LGHDT and CDR2 YNNKEL (reference sequence). This record comes from a study of identical twins. Study-wide results and limits: Researchers reported weaker excess twin sharing in beta out-of-frame sequences.

A universal primer binding site was introduced by template switching. The final cDNA contained unique molecular identifiers. TCRdb re-derived calls from the 5' RACE reads in MiXCR, one entry per CDR3 protein. Of some 660,000 distinct CDR3 sequences listed, 8.6% are singletons. These same records also appear under a second study, on yellow fever vaccine responses in identical twins.

This sequence originates from a woman between 18 and 29 years old in good health. The chain employs TRBV3-1 and TRBJ2-5; TRBD1 agrees at 8 bases. The source material was PBMCs. The CDR3 loop is CASSPTGVIKLETQYF. The CDR3 region has the DNA TGTGCCAGCAGCCCGACAGGGGTCATCAAATTGGAGACCCAGTACTTC.